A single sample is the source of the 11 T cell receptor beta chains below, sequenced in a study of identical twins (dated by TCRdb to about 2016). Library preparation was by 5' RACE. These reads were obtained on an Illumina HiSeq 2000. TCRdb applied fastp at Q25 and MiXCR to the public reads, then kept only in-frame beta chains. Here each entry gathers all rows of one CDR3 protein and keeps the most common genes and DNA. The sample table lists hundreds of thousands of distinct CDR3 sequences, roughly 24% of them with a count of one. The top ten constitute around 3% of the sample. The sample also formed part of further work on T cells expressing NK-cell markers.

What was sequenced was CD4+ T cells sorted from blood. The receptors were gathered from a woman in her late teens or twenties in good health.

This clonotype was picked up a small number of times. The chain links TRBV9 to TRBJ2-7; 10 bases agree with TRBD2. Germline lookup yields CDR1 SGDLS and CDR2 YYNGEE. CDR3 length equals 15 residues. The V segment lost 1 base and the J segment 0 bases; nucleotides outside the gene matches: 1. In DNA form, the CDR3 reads TGTGCCAGCAGCGTATCTAGCGGGAGCTCCTACGAGCAGTACTTC. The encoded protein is CASSVSSGSSYEQYF.

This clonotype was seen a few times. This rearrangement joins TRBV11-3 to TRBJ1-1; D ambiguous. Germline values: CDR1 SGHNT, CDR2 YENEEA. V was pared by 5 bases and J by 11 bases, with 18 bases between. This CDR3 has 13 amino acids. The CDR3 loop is CASSLTPPIHAFF. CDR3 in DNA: TGTGCCAGCAGCCTAACCCCCCCAATACACGCTTTCTTT.

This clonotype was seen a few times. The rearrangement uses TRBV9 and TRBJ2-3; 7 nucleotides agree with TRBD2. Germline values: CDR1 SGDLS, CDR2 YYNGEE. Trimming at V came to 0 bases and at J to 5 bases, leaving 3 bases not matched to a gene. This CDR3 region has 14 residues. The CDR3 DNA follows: TGTGCCAGCAGCGTAGCTTGGGGGGGAGATACGCAGTATTTT. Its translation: CASSVAWGGDTQYF.

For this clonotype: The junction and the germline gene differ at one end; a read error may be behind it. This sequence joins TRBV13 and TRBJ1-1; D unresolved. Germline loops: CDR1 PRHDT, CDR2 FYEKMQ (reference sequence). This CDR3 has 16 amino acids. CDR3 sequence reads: CASRLTWLDRNTEAFF. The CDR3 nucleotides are TGTGCCAGCCGCTTGACCTGGCTGGATAGGAACACTGAAGCTTTCTTT.

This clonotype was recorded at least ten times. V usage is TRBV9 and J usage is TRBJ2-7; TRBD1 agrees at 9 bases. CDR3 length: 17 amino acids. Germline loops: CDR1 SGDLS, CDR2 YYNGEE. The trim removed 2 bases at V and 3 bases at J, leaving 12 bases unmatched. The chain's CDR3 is CASSVGVGGTGYYEQYF. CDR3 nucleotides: TGTGCCAGCAGCGTCGGAGTCGGCGGGACAGGGTACTACGAGCAGTACTTC.

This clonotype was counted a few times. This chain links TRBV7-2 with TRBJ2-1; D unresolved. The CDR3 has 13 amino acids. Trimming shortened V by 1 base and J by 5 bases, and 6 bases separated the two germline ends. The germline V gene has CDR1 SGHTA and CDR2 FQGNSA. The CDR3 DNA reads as TGTGCCAGCAGCTTAGGAGTTAACAATGAGCAGTTCTTC. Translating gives CASSLGVNNEQFF. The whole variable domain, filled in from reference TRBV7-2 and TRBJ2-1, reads GAGVSQSPSNKVTEKGKDVELRCDPISGHTALYWYRQSLGQGLEFLIYFQGNSAPDKSGLPSDRFSAERTGGSVSTLTIQRTQQEDSAVYLCASSLGVNNEQFFGPGTRLTVL.

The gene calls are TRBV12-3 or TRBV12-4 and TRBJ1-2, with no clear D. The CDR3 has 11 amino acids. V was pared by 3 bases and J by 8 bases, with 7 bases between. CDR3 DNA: TGTGCCAGCAGTTTTACACGAGGCTACACCTTC. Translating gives CASSFTRGYTF.

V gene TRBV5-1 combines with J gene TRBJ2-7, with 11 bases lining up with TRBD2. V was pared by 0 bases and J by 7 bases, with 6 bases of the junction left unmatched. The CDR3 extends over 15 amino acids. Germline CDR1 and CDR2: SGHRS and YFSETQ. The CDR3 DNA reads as TGCGCCAGCAGCTTGGCCGGCGGACTAGCGGGTGAGCAGTACTTC. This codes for CASSLAGGLAGEQYF.

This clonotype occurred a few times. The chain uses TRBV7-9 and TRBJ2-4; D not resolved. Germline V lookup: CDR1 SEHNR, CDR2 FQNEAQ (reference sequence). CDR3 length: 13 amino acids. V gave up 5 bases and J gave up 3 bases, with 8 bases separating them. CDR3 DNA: TGTGCCAGCAGCCAAGGTGTCAAAAACATTCAGTACTTC. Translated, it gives CASSQGVKNIQYF.

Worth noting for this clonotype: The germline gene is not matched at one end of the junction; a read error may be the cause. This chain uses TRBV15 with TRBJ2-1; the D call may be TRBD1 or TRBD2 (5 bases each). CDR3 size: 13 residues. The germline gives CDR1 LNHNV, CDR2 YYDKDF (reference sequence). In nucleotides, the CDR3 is TGTGCCACCAGCAGAGATCCTTGGACCGGGGCCCTCTTC. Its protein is CATSRDPWTGALF.

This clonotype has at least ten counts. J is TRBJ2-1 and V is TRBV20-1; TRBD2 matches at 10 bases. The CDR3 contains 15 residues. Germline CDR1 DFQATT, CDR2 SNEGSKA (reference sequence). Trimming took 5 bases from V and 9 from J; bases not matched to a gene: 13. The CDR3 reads CSAADLAGDVSEQFF. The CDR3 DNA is TGCAGTGCTGCTGATCTAGCGGGAGACGTTAGTGAGCAGTTCTTC.